Below are 30 T cell receptor beta chains sequenced from a single sample in a study of cytomegalovirus exposure and HLA in healthy donors. This PCR relied on a set of 60 Vbeta primers and 13 Jbeta primers. Clones were read by immunoSEQ multiplex PCR, and TCRdb kept only the in-frame ones, dropping some. The table shows tens of thousands of clones, with roughly 84% occurring only once. The sequencing sample was made of PBMCs. The receptors come from a woman younger than 45 in good health and CMV-seronegative.

This clone was picked up a small number of times. The V gene is TRBV29-1, the J gene TRBJ2-7, with D perhaps matching TRBD1 (6 bases). CDR3 size: 12 residues. CDR1 and CDR2 from the germline V gene are SQVTM and ANQGSEA. The CDR3 loop reads CSALRGTYEQYF. The CDR3 nucleotides are TGCAGTGCTCTCAGGGGAACCTACGAGCAGTACTTC.

This clone was detected only a few times. The chain joins TRBV7-9 to TRBJ1-1; D is undetermined. Germline-derived CDR1 and CDR2 are SEHNR and FQNEAQ (reference sequence). V lost 2 bases, J lost 7 bases, and 5 bases lay in between. The CDR3 extends over 11 amino acids. CDR3 coding DNA: TGTGCCAGCAGCTTATTCGGTGAAGCTTTCTTT. Translated: CASSLFGEAFF.

The chain carries TRBV4-1 and TRBJ2-1; TRBD2 matches at 12 bases. The germline gives CDR1 MGHRA, CDR2 YSYEKL. The junction had 9 bases not matched to a gene; V was cut back by 0 bases and J by 9 bases. CDR3 length: 17 residues. CDR3 loop: CASSQDIETSGSGEQFF. CDR3 in DNA: TGCGCCAGCAGCCAAGATATTGAGACTAGCGGGAGTGGTGAGCAGTTCTTC.

The chain combines TRBV5-1 with TRBJ2-4, with TRBD1 identical over 9 bases. This CDR3 region has 14 residues. Trimming at V came to 4 bases and at J to 6 bases, leaving 5 bases not matched to a gene. Germline V gene data show CDR1 as SGHRS and CDR2 as YFSETQ. CDR3 DNA: TGCGCCAGCAGCGACAGGGGGAGTGGAAACATTCAGTACTTC. Encoded protein: CASSDRGSGNIQYF.

The CDR3 loop reads CASSPTGVRGNEQFF. The CDR3 region has the DNA TGTGCCAGCAGCCCCACGGGCGTCAGGGGCAATGAGCAGTTCTTC. The rearrangement uses TRBV4-2 and TRBJ2-1; weak D call: TRBD1 (6 bases). The CDR3 runs to 15 residues. V was trimmed by 4 bases and J by 6 bases, leaving 16 bases between them. Germline CDR1 is LGHNA and CDR2 is YNFKEQ.

This clone has a handful of counts. J is TRBJ1-1 and V is TRBV4-2; 11 nucleotides line up with TRBD1. V was pared by 1 base and J by 6 bases, with 7 bases of the junction left unmatched. The CDR3 is 16 amino acids. CDR1 is LGHNA, CDR2 YNFKEQ, per germline. CDR3 sequence (DNA): TGTGCCAGCAGCCAAGGATATGGACAGGGGGCCCCTGAAGCTTTCTTT. The encoded protein is CASSQGYGQGAPEAFF.

The V gene is TRBV5-4, the J gene TRBJ1-1, with 9 positions matching TRBD1. Germline V gene sequence: CDR1 SGHNT, CDR2 YYREEE (reference sequence). The CDR3 has 14 residues. V was pared by 4 bases and J by 3 bases, with 4 bases of the junction left unmatched. The CDR3 loop is CASSAGTGYTEAFF. CDR3 nucleotides: TGTGCCAGCAGCGCCGGGACAGGGTACACTGAAGCTTTCTTT.

This clone is deemed medium-sized. The gene calls are TRBV6-1 and TRBJ1-2; 8 bases fit TRBD1. Germline V gene data show CDR1 as MNHNS and CDR2 as SASEGT. The CDR3 is 13 amino acids. Trimming removed 5 bases from V and 8 bases from J; junction bases left unmatched: 7. This chain's CDR3 is CASSFRDRSGYTF. CDR3 nucleotide sequence: TGTGCCAGCAGTTTTCGGGACAGGAGCGGCTACACCTTC.

This chain connects TRBV15 to TRBJ2-1, with D maybe TRBD1 (8 bases). Trimming stripped 2 bases from V and 5 bases from J, with 19 bases between. The germline CDR1 and CDR2 sequences are LNHNV and YYDKDF (reference sequence). This CDR3 region has 17 residues. Written as DNA, the CDR3 is TGTGCCACCAGCAGATCCTTGGGGGGGACAGGAGACAATGAGCAGTTCTTC. Protein product: CATSRSLGGTGDNEQFF.

The chain has TRBV28 and TRBJ1-3; no clear D gene. The germline CDR1 and CDR2 sequences are MDHEN and SYDVKM. Trimming stripped 2 bases from V and 0 bases from J, with 5 bases between. CDR3 length: 14 amino acids. The CDR3 nucleotides are TGTGCCAGCAGTTTAGACTCCTCTGGAAACACCATATATTTT. Its translation is CASSLDSSGNTIYF.

This chain connects TRBV12-5 to TRBJ1-4; the match to TRBD1 covers 7 bases. The CDR3 covers 15 residues. CDR1 LGHNT and CDR2 FRNRAP come from the germline V gene. The junction had 6 bases not matched to a gene; V was cut back by 6 bases and J by 2 bases. The CDR3 protein is CASGLLTGTNEKLFF. The CDR3 DNA follows: TGTGCTAGTGGCCTACTGACAGGGACTAATGAAAAACTGTTTTTT.

Here the CDR3 DNA reads TGTGCCTGGACCATAGGGACAGGGGTGGGTGAGCAGTACTTC. It encodes CAWTIGTGVGEQYF. The J gene is TRBJ2-7, the V gene TRBV30; 10 bases match TRBD1. The CDR3 runs to 14 residues. V dropped 4 bases and J dropped 7; count of bases not matched to a gene: 10. CDR1 GTSNPN and CDR2 SVGIG come from the germline V gene (reference sequence).

The V call is TRBV5-1, the J call TRBJ2-7; TRBD1 might be the D (5 bases). The CDR3 loop spans 15 amino acids. Per the germline V gene, CDR1 is SGHRS and CDR2 is YFSETQ. V was trimmed by 0 bases and J by 4 bases, leaving 14 bases between them. CDR3 sequence (DNA): TGCGCCAGCAGCTTGGCTTCAGGGTCCTCATACGAGCAGTACTTC. It translates to CASSLASGSSYEQYF.

This chain joins TRBV11-3 and TRBJ2-1; 10 nucleotides align to TRBD2. The CDR3 spans 15 residues. The V and J ends lost 5 bases and 6 bases, in that order; junction bases with no gene match: 7. CDR1 SGHNT and CDR2 YENEEA come from the germline V gene. The chain's CDR3 is CASSLQGLARNEQFF. The CDR3 DNA sequence: TGTGCCAGCAGCCTACAGGGACTAGCGCGCAATGAGCAGTTCTTC.

The chain recombines TRBV7-2 with TRBJ2-2; perhaps TRBD1 as D (6 bases). This CDR3 comprises 14 residues. CDR1 and CDR2 from the germline V gene are SGHTA and FQGNSA. The V end lost 3 bases, the J end lost 6 bases, and 11 bases lay between the germline ends. CDR3 sequence reads: CASSFGQRAGELFF. The CDR3 DNA reads TGTGCCAGCAGCTTCGGACAGCGTGCCGGGGAGCTGTTTTTT.

This sequence joins TRBV7-3 and TRBJ2-3; 7 bases agree with TRBD2. CDR1 and CDR2 from the germline V gene are SGHTA and FQGTGA. V shed 5 bases, J shed 4 bases, and the junction held 3 bases outside the gene matches. The CDR3 sequence is 13 residues long. As DNA, the CDR3 is TGTGCCAGCAGCACCCGGGGGGCAGATACGCAGTATTTT. This gives the protein CASSTRGADTQYF. Filled out from reference TRBV7-3 and TRBJ2-3, the complete variable domain reads GAGVSQTPSNKVTEKGKYVELRCDPISGHTALYWYRQSLGQGPEFLIYFQGTGAADDSGLPNDRFFAVRPEGSVSTLKIQRTERGDSAVYLCASSTRGADTQYFGPGTRLTVL.

The chain has TRBV4-2 and TRBJ2-1; 9 bases map to TRBD2. The germline gives CDR1 LGHNA, CDR2 YNFKEQ. The CDR3 length is 17 residues. V lost 0 bases to trimming and J lost 8 bases; unmatched junction nucleotides: 11. Here the CDR3 reads CASSQEISGSVVDEQFF. DNA of the CDR3: TGTGCCAGCAGCCAAGAAATTAGCGGGAGTGTCGTAGATGAGCAGTTCTTC.

V gene TRBV7-9 combines with J gene TRBJ1-1; D might be TRBD1 (5 bases). Germline lookup yields CDR1 SEHNR and CDR2 FQNEAQ (reference sequence). Trimming cost V 5 bases and J 1 base, with 8 bases left between them. This CDR3 region has 13 residues. The CDR3 region is CASSLTANTEAFF. The CDR3 DNA follows: TGTGCCAGCAGCCTGACAGCGAACACTGAAGCTTTCTTT. The variable domain in full, with the rest retrieved from reference TRBV7-9 and TRBJ1-1, is DTGVSQNPRHKITKRGQNVTFRCDPISEHNRLYWYRQTLGQGPEFLTYFQNEAQLEKSRLLSDRFSAERPKGSFSTLEIQRTEQGDSAMYLCASSLTANTEAFFGQGTRLTVV.

The count of this clone is one. Here the CDR3 DNA reads TGTGCCAGCACCCACAGGGACAGGGGCGAGACCCAGTACTTC. Its protein is CASTHRDRGETQYF. This sequence joins TRBV6-6 and TRBJ2-5; 10 nucleotides agree with TRBD1. V lost 7 bases to trimming and J lost 5 bases; unmatched junction nucleotides: 7. The germline V gene encodes CDR1 MNHNY and CDR2 SVGAGI (reference sequence). The CDR3 runs to 14 residues.

The V gene is TRBV19, the J gene TRBJ2-5; 8 bases are a match to TRBD2. The V gene's germline CDR1 is LNHDA and CDR2 SQIVND (reference sequence). Germline trimming cut 6 bases from V and 2 bases from J; bases unmatched to any gene: 8. The CDR3 is 15 amino acids. The CDR3 here is CASRLTSEWQETQYF. CDR3 in DNA: TGTGCCAGTAGGTTGACTAGCGAGTGGCAAGAGACCCAGTACTTC.

The V and J genes are TRBV10-2 and TRBJ2-7; D gene uncertain. The CDR3 loop spans 11 amino acids. CDR1 is WSHSY, CDR2 SAAADI, per germline. The germline V and J ends were trimmed by 8 bases and 1 base, with 6 bases remaining between them. For the CDR3, the DNA is TGCGCCAGCGCAGATTCCTACGAGCAGTACTTC. It yields the protein CASADSYEQYF.

J is TRBJ2-2 and V is TRBV2; maybe TRBD1 (5 bases). This CDR3 spans 14 amino acids. Germline lookup yields CDR1 SNHLY and CDR2 FYNNEI. V was pared by 7 bases and J by 7 bases, with 16 bases between. CDR3 bases: TGTGCCAGCAAAGGGTCAGGGATTATCGGGGAGCTGTTTTTT. This translates into CASKGSGIIGELFF.

This rearrangement joins TRBV7-9 to TRBJ1-1, with D tentatively TRBD1 (6 bases). Germline CDR1 reads SEHNR; CDR2 reads FQNEAQ (reference sequence). There are 15 residues in the CDR3. The V and J ends lost 5 bases and 1 base respectively, with 14 bases between them. The CDR3 bases are TGTGCCAGCAGCCTTCCGGGACATCGGAACACTGAAGCTTTCTTT. Encoded protein: CASSLPGHRNTEAFF.

The V and J genes are TRBV7-2 and TRBJ2-5; D ambiguous. Germline values: CDR1 SGHTA, CDR2 FQGNSA. V lost 3 bases and J lost 2, with 7 bases in between. The CDR3 has 13 residues. CDR3 residues: CASSFGFQETQYF. Here the CDR3 DNA reads TGTGCCAGCAGCTTTGGCTTTCAAGAGACCCAGTACTTC.

The chain links TRBV19 to TRBJ1-2, with TRBD1 matching over 10 bases. The ends lost 4 bases at V and 0 bases at J; junction bases unmatched: 2. The CDR3 has 15 residues. Germline V gene data show CDR1 as LNHDA and CDR2 as SQIVND (reference sequence). This chain's CDR3 is CASSRGTGANYGYTF. CDR3 sequence (DNA): TGTGCCAGTAGTAGGGGGACAGGGGCTAACTATGGCTACACCTTC.

This chain connects TRBV5-1 to TRBJ1-2; perhaps TRBD1 as D (5 bases). V dropped 5 bases and J dropped 4 bases, with 12 bases sitting between them. The germline V gene encodes CDR1 SGHRS and CDR2 YFSETQ. The CDR3 sequence is 13 residues long. CDR3 coding DNA: TGCGCCAGCAGTACCTTAGACAGCTATGGCTACACCTTC. It yields the protein CASSTLDSYGYTF.

The chain links TRBV4-1 to TRBJ2-1; D gene unclear. The CDR3 length is 15 residues. V lost 0 bases, J lost 5 bases, and 11 bases lay in between. The germline gives CDR1 MGHRA, CDR2 YSYEKL. The CDR3 reads CASSQDQLSHNEQFF. As DNA, the CDR3 is TGCGCCAGCAGCCAAGATCAACTATCCCACAATGAGCAGTTCTTC.

This chain joins TRBV28 and TRBJ2-7, with D possibly TRBD2 on 7 matching bases. From germline, CDR1 is MDHEN and CDR2 SYDVKM. Between the trimmed V and J ends, which lost 10 bases and 1 base, there was a span of 20 bases. The CDR3 loop spans 15 amino acids. Here the CDR3 reads CATCREGGGSYEQYF. In nucleotides, the CDR3 is TGTGCCACCTGTCGGGAAGGGGGGGGATCCTACGAGCAGTACTTC.

The V call is TRBV19, the J call TRBJ2-4; D may be TRBD2 (5 bases). Between the trimmed V and J ends, which lost 4 bases and 6 bases, there was a span of 10 bases. The CDR3 runs to 13 residues. Germline values: CDR1 LNHDA, CDR2 SQIVND (reference sequence). This chain's CDR3 is CASSNPGRNIQYF. In DNA form, the CDR3 reads TGTGCCAGTAGTAACCCGGGGAGAAACATTCAGTACTTC.

This chain uses TRBV7-9 with TRBJ1-2; D unclear. The CDR3 length is 14 residues. V lost 1 base and J lost 2, with 8 bases in between. Germline values: CDR1 SEHNR, CDR2 FQNEAQ (reference sequence). CDR3 bases: TGTGCCAGCAGCTTAGACACTAGAAACTATGGCTACACCTTC. Translating gives CASSLDTRNYGYTF.